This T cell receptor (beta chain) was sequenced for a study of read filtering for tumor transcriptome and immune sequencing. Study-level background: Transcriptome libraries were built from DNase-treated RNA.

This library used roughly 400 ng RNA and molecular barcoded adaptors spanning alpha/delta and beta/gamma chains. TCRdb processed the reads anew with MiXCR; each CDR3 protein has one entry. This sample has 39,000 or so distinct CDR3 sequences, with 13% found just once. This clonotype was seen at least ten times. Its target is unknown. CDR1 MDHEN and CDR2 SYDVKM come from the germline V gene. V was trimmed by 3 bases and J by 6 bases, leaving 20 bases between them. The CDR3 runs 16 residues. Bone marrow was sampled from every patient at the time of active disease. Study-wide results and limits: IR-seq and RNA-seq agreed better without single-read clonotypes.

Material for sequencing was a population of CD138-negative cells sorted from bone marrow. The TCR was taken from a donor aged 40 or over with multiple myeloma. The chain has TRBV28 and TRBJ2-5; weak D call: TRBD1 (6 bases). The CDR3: CASSFPLPTGRKTQYF. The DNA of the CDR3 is TGTGCCAGCAGTTTCCCCCTTCCGACAGGACGGAAGACCCAGTACTTC.